This TCR beta chain originates from a study of CD8+ T cells in alopecia areata. Extraction of RNA preceded its reverse transcription into cDNA, which served as the sequencing template. Assay: immunoSEQ multiplex PCR; the TCRdb copy retains only in-frame clones and omits some. This table holds 80,000 to 100,000 clones, about 40% found once. CDR1 LGHNT and CDR2 FRNRAP come from the germline V gene. This CDR3 is 13 amino acids long. V was clipped by 6 bases and J by 2 bases, with 10 bases between them. Sequencing input: CD4+ T cells sorted from blood. The rearrangement links TRBV12-5 to TRBJ2-5; tentatively, D is TRBD1 (5 bases). This receptor was taken from a human donor with alopecia areata. The CDR3: CASGSDTQETQYF. The CDR3 nucleotides read TGTGCTAGTGGGTCGGACACTCAAGAGACCCAGTACTTC.